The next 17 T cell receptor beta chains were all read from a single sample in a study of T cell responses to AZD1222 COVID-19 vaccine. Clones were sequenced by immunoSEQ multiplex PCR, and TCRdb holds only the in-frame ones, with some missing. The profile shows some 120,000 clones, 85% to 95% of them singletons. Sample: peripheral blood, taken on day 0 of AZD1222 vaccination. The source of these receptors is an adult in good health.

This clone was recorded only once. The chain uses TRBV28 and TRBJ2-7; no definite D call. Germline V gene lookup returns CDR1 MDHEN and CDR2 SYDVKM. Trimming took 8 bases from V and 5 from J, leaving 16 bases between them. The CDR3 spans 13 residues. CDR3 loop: CASQAQARNEQYF. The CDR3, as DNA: TGTGCCAGCCAGGCCCAAGCGAGAAACGAGCAGTACTTC.

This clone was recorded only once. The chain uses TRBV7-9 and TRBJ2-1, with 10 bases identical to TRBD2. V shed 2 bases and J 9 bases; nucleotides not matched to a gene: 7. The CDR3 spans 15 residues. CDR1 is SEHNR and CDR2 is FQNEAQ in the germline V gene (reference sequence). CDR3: CASSLWLAGEGEQFF. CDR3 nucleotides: TGTGCCAGCAGCTTATGGCTAGCGGGAGAAGGTGAGCAGTTCTTC. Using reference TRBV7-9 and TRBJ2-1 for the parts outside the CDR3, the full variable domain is DTGVSQNPRHKITKRGQNVTFRCDPISEHNRLYWYRQTLGQGPEFLTYFQNEAQLEKSRLLSDRFSAERPKGSFSTLEIQRTEQGDSAMYLCASSLWLAGEGEQFFGPGTRLTVL.

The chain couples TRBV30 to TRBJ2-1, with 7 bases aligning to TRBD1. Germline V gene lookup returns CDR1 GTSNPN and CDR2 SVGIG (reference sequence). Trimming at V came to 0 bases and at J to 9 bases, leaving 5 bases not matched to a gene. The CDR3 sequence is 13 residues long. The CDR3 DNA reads TGTGCCTGGAGTGTGAACAGGGGAAGTGAGCAGTTCTTC. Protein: CAWSVNRGSEQFF.

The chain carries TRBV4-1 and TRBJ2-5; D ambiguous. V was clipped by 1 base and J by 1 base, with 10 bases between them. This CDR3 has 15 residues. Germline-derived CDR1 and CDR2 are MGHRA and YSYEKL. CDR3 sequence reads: CASSQGANPQETQYF. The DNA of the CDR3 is TGCGCCAGCAGCCAAGGGGCGAATCCCCAAGAGACCCAGTACTTC.

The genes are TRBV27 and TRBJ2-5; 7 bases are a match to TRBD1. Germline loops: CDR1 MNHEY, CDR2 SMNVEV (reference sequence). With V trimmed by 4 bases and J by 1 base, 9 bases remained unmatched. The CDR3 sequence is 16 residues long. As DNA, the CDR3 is TGTGCCAGCAGTTCACACAGGGGACGAATCCAAGAGACCCAGTACTTC. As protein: CASSSHRGRIQETQYF.

The CDR3 DNA is TGTGCCAGCAGCGGGCAGTGGAACTACGAGCAGTACTTC. The encoded protein is CASSGQWNYEQYF. The genes are TRBV27 and TRBJ2-7; D not certain. CDR1 is MNHEY and CDR2 is SMNVEV in the germline V gene (reference sequence). V was pared by 6 bases and J by 3 bases, with 12 bases between. The CDR3 spans 13 residues.

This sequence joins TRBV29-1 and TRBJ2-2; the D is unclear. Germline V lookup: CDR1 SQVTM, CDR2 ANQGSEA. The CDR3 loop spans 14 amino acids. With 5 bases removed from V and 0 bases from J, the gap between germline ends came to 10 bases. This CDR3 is CSVLATTNTGELFF. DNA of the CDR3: TGCAGCGTTCTCGCGACCACGAACACCGGGGAGCTGTTTTTT.

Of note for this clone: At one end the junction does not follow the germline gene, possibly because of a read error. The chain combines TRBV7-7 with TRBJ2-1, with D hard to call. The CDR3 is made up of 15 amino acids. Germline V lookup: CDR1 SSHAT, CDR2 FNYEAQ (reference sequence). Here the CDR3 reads CASSSDRDSYNEQFF. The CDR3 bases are TGTGCTAGCAGCTCCGACCGCGACTCCTACAATGAGCAGTTCTTC.

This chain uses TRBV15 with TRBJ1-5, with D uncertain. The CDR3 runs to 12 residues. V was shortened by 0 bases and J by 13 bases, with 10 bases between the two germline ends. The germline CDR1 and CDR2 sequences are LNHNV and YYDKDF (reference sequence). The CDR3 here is CATSRDREFQHF. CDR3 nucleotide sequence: TGTGCCACCAGCAGAGATAGGGAGTTTCAGCATTTT.

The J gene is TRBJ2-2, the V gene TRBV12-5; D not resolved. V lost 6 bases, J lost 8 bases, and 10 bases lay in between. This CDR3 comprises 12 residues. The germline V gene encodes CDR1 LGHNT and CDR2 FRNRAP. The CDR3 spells CASGGVMGELFF. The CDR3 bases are TGTGCTAGTGGCGGAGTTATGGGGGAGCTGTTTTTT.

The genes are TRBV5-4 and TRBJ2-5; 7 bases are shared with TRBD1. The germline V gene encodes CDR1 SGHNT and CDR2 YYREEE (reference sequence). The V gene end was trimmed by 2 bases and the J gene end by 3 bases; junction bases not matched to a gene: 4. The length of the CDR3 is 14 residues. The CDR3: CASSFGDREETQYF. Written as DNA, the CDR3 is TGTGCCAGCAGCTTTGGCGACAGGGAAGAGACCCAGTACTTC.

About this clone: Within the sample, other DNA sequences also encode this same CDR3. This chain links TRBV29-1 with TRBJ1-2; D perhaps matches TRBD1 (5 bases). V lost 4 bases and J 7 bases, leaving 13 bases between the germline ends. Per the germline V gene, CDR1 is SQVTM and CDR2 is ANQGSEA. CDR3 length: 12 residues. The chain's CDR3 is CSVGGSGGGYTF. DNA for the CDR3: TGCAGCGTTGGGGGCAGTGGTGGTGGCTACACCTTC.

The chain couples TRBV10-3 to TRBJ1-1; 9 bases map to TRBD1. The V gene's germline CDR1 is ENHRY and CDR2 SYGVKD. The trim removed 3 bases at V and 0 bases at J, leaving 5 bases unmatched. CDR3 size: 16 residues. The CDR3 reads CAISDGTGTLNTEAFF. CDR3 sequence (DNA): TGTGCCATCAGTGATGGGACAGGGACTTTGAACACTGAAGCTTTCTTT.

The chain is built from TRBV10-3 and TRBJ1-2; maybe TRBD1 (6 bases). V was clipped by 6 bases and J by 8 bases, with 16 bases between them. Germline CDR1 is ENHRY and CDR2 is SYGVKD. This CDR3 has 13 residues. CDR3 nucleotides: TGTGCCATCAGGACGGACAGTCCGCGGGGCTACACCTTC. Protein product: CAIRTDSPRGYTF.

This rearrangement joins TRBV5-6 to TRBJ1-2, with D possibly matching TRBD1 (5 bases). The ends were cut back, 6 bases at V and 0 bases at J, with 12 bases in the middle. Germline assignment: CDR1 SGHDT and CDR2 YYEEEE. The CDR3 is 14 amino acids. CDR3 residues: CASTWGTTNYGYTF. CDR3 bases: TGTGCCAGCACATGGGGGACCACTAACTATGGCTACACCTTC.

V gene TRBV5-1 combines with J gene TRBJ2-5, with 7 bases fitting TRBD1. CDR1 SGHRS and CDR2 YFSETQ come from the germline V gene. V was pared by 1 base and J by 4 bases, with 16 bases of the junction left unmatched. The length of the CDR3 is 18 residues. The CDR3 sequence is CASSLRGQGFTNGETQYF. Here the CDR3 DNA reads TGCGCCAGCAGCTTGAGGGGGCAGGGATTCACCAACGGAGAGACCCAGTACTTC.

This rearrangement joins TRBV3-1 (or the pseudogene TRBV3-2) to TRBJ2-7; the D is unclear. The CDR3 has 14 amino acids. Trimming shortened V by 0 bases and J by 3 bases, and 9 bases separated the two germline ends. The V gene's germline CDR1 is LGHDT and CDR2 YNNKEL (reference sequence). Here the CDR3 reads CASSQDRADYEQYF. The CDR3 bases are TGTGCCAGCAGCCAAGATAGGGCTGACTACGAGCAGTACTTC.